The present T cell receptor (beta chain) was sequenced within a study of CD8 T cells in ankylosing spondylitis. TCR beta libraries were made by quantitative 5'-RACE with molecular barcodes. Each CDR3 protein gets one entry after TCRdb re-called the 5' RACE reads with MiXCR. The sample holds around 890,000 distinct CDR3 sequences; roughly 10% are singletons and the top ten take more than 0.5%. CDR3 size: 14 residues. Per germline, CDR1 SGHAT and CDR2 FQDESV (reference sequence). Trimming removed 5 bases from V and 3 bases from J, with 13 bases in between. Findings of the study overall: A motif in TCR beta, a set of roughly eight highly homologous variants, appeared characteristic of ankylosing spondylitis blood. The clones that were linked to disease were reported to be significantly enriched in matched synovial fluid samples from ankylosing spondylitis patients.

This clonotype turned up a few times. Antigen unknown. Source material: blood, either unsorted or a sorted T cell fraction (not recorded which). This chain joins TRBV11-1 and TRBJ2-5; D not certain. This TCR was sampled from a male donor with ankylosing spondylitis. The CDR3 sequence: CASSPLMGKETQYF. In nucleotides, the CDR3 is TGTGCCAGCAGCCCCCTAATGGGGAAAGAGACCCAGTACTTC.